The source of this T cell receptor beta chain is a study of cytomegalovirus exposure and HLA in healthy donors. This PCR relied on a set of 60 Vbeta primers and 13 Jbeta primers. The assay was immunoSEQ multiplex PCR, and TCRdb's table has in-frame clones only and misses some. The sample holds 200,000 to 300,000 clones; 84% are singletons and the top ten take roughly 2%. This clone was detected only once. J was trimmed by 11 bases and V by 1 base; bases with no gene match: 8. The CDR3 loop spans 15 amino acids. The V gene's germline CDR1 is LNHDA and CDR2 SQIVND (reference sequence). The source of this sequence is a woman aged 40 to 49 in good health and CMV-seropositive. Specimen: PBMCs. The chain uses TRBV19 and TRBJ2-1; 10 bases line up with TRBD2. CDR3 loop: CASSIGSRTSGKQFF. The DNA for the CDR3 is TGTGCCAGTAGTATAGGTAGTAGGACTAGCGGTAAGCAGTTCTTC. Supplemented by reference TRBV19 and TRBJ2-1, the full variable domain reads DGGITQSPKYLFRKEGQNVTLSCEQNLNHDAMYWYRQDPGQGLRLIYYSQIVNDFQKGDIAEGYSVSREKKESFPLTVTSAQKNPTAFYLCASSIGSRTSGKQFFGPGTRLTVL.